The present TCR beta chain was sequenced within a study of CD8 T cells in ankylosing spondylitis. Researchers built TCR beta libraries using quantitative 5'-RACE with molecular barcodes. TCRdb re-called the 5' RACE reads through MiXCR, storing one row per CDR3 protein. There are 30,000 to 35,000 distinct CDR3 sequences in the sample; more than 30% occur only once, and about 41% lies in the top ten. Study-level findings and limits: Seemingly distinctive of ankylosing spondylitis blood was a TCR beta motif formed by eight highly homologous variants. Earlier work had already found some motif variants in reactive arthritis synovial fluid and blood. Within peripheral blood, clones linked to disease were CD8+ and relatively rare.

This clonotype was detected ten times or more. Its antigen is not known. CDR1 MNHEY and CDR2 SMNVEV come from the germline V gene (reference sequence). The trim removed 5 bases at V and 0 bases at J, leaving 6 bases unmatched. The CDR3 covers 15 residues. This sequence joins TRBV27 and TRBJ2-5; 7 nucleotides match TRBD1. The origin of this receptor is a male donor with ankylosing spondylitis. Sequenced sample: synovial fluid, either unsorted or a sorted T cell fraction (not recorded which). The CDR3 bases are TGTGCCAGCAGTCCCTGGGACAGCAACCAAGAGACCCAGTACTTC. The encoded protein is CASSPWDSNQETQYF.